The rows below give T cell receptor beta chains drawn from one sample of a study of T cells in Graves' hyperthyroidism and ophthalmopathy. One entry per CDR3 protein, called by TCRdb with MiXCR from the multiplex PCR reads. The sample holds approximately 870,000 distinct CDR3 sequences, around 38% seen once. The sample was blood. These receptors all stem from a man between 18 and 29 years old with Graves' hyperthyroidism. Each CDR3 is given with its conserved first and last residue. A D gene is named only where the DNA matches it firmly. Only part of the rows carry a size: once, few, many, or a class if the clone is expanded.

v_call	d_call	j_call	cdr3_length	clone_size	cdr3_aa	cdr3_nt
TRBV14	.	TRBJ1-5	14	many	CASSDGRARQPQHF	TGTGCCAGCAGCGATGGCCGGGCCCGTCAGCCCCAGCATTTT
TRBV2	.	TRBJ1-1	14	few	CASSEQGFSAEAFF	TGTGCCAGCAGTGAACAGGGGTTCAGTGCTGAAGCTTTCTTT
TRBV20-1	.	TRBJ1-5	14	few	CSAPGGYSNQPQHF	TGCAGTGCTCCCGGGGGATATAGCAATCAGCCCCAGCATTTT
TRBV5-6	TRBD1	TRBJ1-2	15	few	CASSWAQGQTDGYTF	TGTGCCAGCAGTTGGGCACAGGGGCAAACCGATGGCTACACCTTC
TRBV25-1	TRBD1	TRBJ1-1	14	.	CASIWTGEGTEAFF	TGTGCCAGCATTTGGACAGGGGAAGGCACTGAAGCTTTCTTT
TRBV12-3/TRBV12-4	TRBD1	TRBJ1-2	18	.	CASRSRFGTGTLFYGYTF	TGTGCCAGCAGATCTCGATTCGGGACAGGGACGTTGTTTTATGGCTACACCTTC
TRBV7-9	.	TRBJ1-4	15	many	CASSSAGTPNEKLFF	TGTGCCAGCAGCTCCGCCGGGACACCCAACGAAAAACTGTTTTTT
TRBV2	.	TRBJ2-2	13	many	CASRAGVTGELFF	TGTGCCAGCAGGGCCGGGGTCACCGGGGAGCTGTTTTTT
TRBV15	.	TRBJ1-1	14	many	CATSSKGRNTEAFF	TGTGCCACCAGCAGTAAGGGTAGGAACACTGAAGCTTTCTTT
TRBV10-3	.	TRBJ2-7	14	.	CAISDLGEFYEQYF	TGTGCCATCAGTGATTTAGGGGAATTCTACGAGCAGTACTTC
TRBV19	TRBD2	TRBJ2-5	16	.	CASSTQAGSLAETQYF	TGTGCCAGTAGTACTCAAGCGGGGTCGCTAGCAGAGACCCAGTACTTC
TRBV20-1	.	TRBJ1-1	13	many	CSARDLGTIEAFF	TGCAGTGCTAGAGATTTGGGGACGATTGAAGCTTTCTTT
TRBV24-1	TRBD1	TRBJ1-5	14	many	CATSERTGNQPQHF	TGTGCCACCAGTGAGAGGACAGGGAATCAGCCCCAGCATTTT
TRBV29-1	.	TRBJ1-1	13	.	CSVARTESWEAFF	TGCAGCGTTGCTCGCACGGAGTCCTGGGAAGCTTTCTTT
TRBV4-1	.	TRBJ1-5	14	few	CASSQGTEPQPQHF	TGCGCCAGCAGCCAGGGAACAGAACCTCAGCCCCAGCATTTT
TRBV25-1	.	TRBJ2-6	17	.	CASSDMGRDPGANVLTF	TGTGCCAGCAGTGACATGGGCCGAGATCCTGGGGCCAACGTCCTGACTTTC
TRBV10-3	TRBD2	TRBJ2-7	14	.	CAISESGTSGEQYF	TGTGCCATCAGTGAGTCGGGGACTAGCGGCGAGCAGTACTTC
TRBV20-1	TRBD1	TRBJ1-2	14	.	CSADRSGGIDGYTF	TGCAGTGCGGACCGTTCAGGGGGTATCGACGGCTACACCTTC
TRBV7-2	TRBD1	TRBJ2-5	11	.	CASSRGQDQYF	TGTGCCAGCAGCCGGGGACAGGACCAGTACTTC
TRBV19	.	TRBJ1-1	13	.	CASFLGPNTEAFF	TGTGCCAGTTTTCTCGGACCGAACACTGAAGCTTTCTTT
TRBV2	.	TRBJ1-4	17	once	CASSPSWRYLFGEKLFF	TGTGCCAGCAGCCCATCGTGGAGATACCTTTTCGGTGAAAAACTGTTTTTT
TRBV7-2	TRBD1	TRBJ2-5	16	many	CASSLESTGEGGTQYF	TGTGCCAGCAGCTTAGAGAGTACAGGGGAAGGAGGGACCCAGTACTTC
TRBV15	TRBD2	TRBJ2-7	15	many	CATSSGGASGYEQYF	TGTGCCACCAGCAGCGGTGGTGCTAGCGGCTACGAGCAGTACTTC
TRBV9	.	TRBJ1-1	15	many	CASSVGFDPNTEAFF	TGTGCCAGCAGCGTAGGGTTCGATCCAAACACTGAAGCTTTCTTT
TRBV20-1	TRBD2	TRBJ2-5	13	many	CSAREASGETQYF	TGCAGTGCTAGAGAGGCTAGCGGGGAGACCCAGTACTTC
TRBV19	.	TRBJ1-5	14	many	CASSRKAYNQPQHF	TGTGCCAGTAGTCGCAAGGCCTACAATCAGCCCCAGCATTTT
TRBV7-9	.	TRBJ1-2	14	many	CASSLAGTDYGYTF	TGTGCCAGCAGCTTAGCTGGGACGGATTATGGCTACACCTTC
TRBV10-3	.	TRBJ1-5	14	once	CAIRQAGSNQPQHF	TGTGCCATCAGACAGGCGGGGAGCAATCAGCCCCAGCATTTT
TRBV10-3	TRBD1	TRBJ1-6	14	.	CAISGTGAGSPLHF	TGTGCCATCAGTGGGACAGGGGCTGGTTCACCCCTCCACTTT
TRBV20-1	.	TRBJ1-4	14	.	CSAIPSGADEKLFF	TGCAGTGCTATCCCCAGTGGGGCGGATGAAAAACTGTTTTTT
TRBV7-3	.	TRBJ2-5	15	few	CASSQEGRGLETQYF	TGCGCCAGCAGCCAAGAGGGCCGGGGTCTAGAGACCCAGTACTTC